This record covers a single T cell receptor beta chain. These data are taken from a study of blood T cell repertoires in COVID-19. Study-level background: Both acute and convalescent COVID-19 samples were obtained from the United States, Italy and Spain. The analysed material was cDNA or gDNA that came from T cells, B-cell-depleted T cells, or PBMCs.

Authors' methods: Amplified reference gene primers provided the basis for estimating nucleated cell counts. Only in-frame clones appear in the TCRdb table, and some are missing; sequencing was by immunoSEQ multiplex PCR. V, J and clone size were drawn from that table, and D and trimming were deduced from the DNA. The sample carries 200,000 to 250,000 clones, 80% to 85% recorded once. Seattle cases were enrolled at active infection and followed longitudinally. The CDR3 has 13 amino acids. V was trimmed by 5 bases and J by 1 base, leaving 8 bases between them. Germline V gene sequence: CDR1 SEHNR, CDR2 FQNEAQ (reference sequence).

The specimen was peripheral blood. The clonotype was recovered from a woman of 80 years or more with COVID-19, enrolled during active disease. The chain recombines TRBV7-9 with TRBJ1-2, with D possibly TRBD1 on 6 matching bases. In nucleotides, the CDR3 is TGTGCCAGCAGCCCGGACAGTAACTATGGCTACACCTTC. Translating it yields CASSPDSNYGYTF.